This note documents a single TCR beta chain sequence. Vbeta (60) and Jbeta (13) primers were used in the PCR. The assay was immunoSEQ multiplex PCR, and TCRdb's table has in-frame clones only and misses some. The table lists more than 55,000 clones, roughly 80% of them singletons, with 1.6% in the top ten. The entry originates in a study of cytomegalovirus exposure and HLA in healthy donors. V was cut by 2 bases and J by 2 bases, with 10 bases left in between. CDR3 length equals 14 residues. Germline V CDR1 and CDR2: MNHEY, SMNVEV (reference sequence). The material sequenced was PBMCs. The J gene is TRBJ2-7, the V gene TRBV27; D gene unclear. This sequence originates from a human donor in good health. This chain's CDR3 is CASSLNEQTYEQYF. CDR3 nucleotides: TGTGCCAGCAGTTTAAACGAACAGACCTACGAGCAGTACTTC.